The next 3 T cell receptor beta chains were all read from a single sample in a study of T cell repertoires in cytomegalovirus infection. TCRdb fed the reads into MiXCR, producing one record per CDR3 protein. The sample consists of about 600,000 distinct CDR3 sequences, approximately 24% of them appearing once. The sequenced material came from CD8+ T cells from PBMCs. These receptors came from a human donor in good health (CMV status not recorded). Some clones in this sample may be carry-over from other donors' samples.

The V call is TRBV29-1, the J call TRBJ1-2; TRBD1 aligns across 9 bases. The CDR3 is made up of 13 amino acids. Trimming at V came to 7 bases and at J to 7 bases, leaving 10 bases not matched to a gene. Germline CDR1 and CDR2: SQVTM and ANQGSEA. Written as DNA, the CDR3 is TGCAGCGCCGACCTGGGACAGGGTTTTGGCTACACCTTC. This sequence encodes CSADLGQGFGYTF.

CDR3 amino acids: CSARDSYGGLTYGYTF. The CDR3 DNA reads TGCAGTGCTAGAGACAGCTACGGGGGCTTGACGTATGGCTACACCTTC. The chain uses TRBV20-1 and TRBJ1-2; D is possibly TRBD1 (6 bases). The CDR3 is made up of 16 amino acids. V lost 0 bases to trimming and J lost 5 bases, with 19 bases between them. Germline V gene sequence: CDR1 DFQATT, CDR2 SNEGSKA (reference sequence).

This clonotype was picked up a small number of times. The V gene is TRBV6-1, the J gene TRBJ1-4, with 7 bases aligning to TRBD1. Germline CDR1 and CDR2: MNHNS and SASEGT. The CDR3 extends over 17 amino acids. The V segment lost 3 bases and the J segment 0 bases; nucleotides outside the gene matches: 7. CDR3 nucleotides: TGTGCCAGCAGTGAGGGACAGATTACGGCAACTAATGAAAAACTGTTTTTT. This codes for CASSEGQITATNEKLFF.